The rows below give T cell receptor beta chains drawn from one sample of a study of cytomegalovirus exposure and HLA in healthy donors. Produced via immunoSEQ multiplex PCR; TCRdb's table is partial and in-frame only. The table shows more than 90,000 clones, with 74% occurring only once. Sequencing was performed on PBMCs. The receptors were gathered from a woman between 45 and 60 years old in good health and CMV-seropositive. CDR3s include the opening cysteine and the closing phenylalanine or tryptophan. D genes are given only for firm matches. The size entry is marked missing in some rows and otherwise reads once, few, many or a size class.

V	size	D	J	DNA	CDR3
TRBV27	once	-	TRBJ2-7	TGTGCCAGCAGTGCTCGGTTGAACGAGCAGTACTTC	CASSARLNEQYF
TRBV19	few	TRBD1	TRBJ1-2	TGTGCCAGTAGTCCGGGACAGAACTATGGCTACACCTTC	CASSPGQNYGYTF
TRBV4-2	-	TRBD2	TRBJ2-7	TGTGCCAGCAGTCCCGAGACTAGCGGGAGTACGCACGAGCAGTACTTC	CASSPETSGSTHEQYF
TRBV18	few	-	TRBJ1-4	TGTGCCAGCTCACCTCCTCGGATCGGGGGGGATGAAAAACTGTTTTTT	CASSPPRIGGDEKLFF
TRBV6-1	-	-	TRBJ2-7	TGTGCCAGCAGTGAAGACAGGGTAAGGGACGAGCAGTACTTC	CASSEDRVRDEQYF
TRBV7-9	-	-	TRBJ1-3	TGTGCCAGCATGGTAACAGGGAGTGGAAACACCATATATTTT	CASMVTGSGNTIYF
TRBV2	-	-	TRBJ2-2	TGTGCCAGCGGGGGCAGGGTTCAGGCCGGGGAGCTGTTTTTT	CASGGRVQAGELFF
TRBV18	-	TRBD1	TRBJ1-2	TGTGCCAGCTCACCAACGGCACAGGGGTTCGATGGCTACACCTTC	CASSPTAQGFDGYTF
TRBV18	-	-	TRBJ1-4	TGTGCCAGCTCACCAAACGGTGGTGAAAAACTGTTTTTT	CASSPNGGEKLFF
TRBV18	-	-	TRBJ1-4	TGTGCCAGCTCACCACGCAGTAATGAAAAACTGTTTTTT	CASSPRSNEKLFF
TRBV7-6	-	TRBD1	TRBJ2-7	TGTGCCAGCAGCTCCCGGGACAGGGGTTACGAGCAGTACTTC	CASSSRDRGYEQYF
TRBV14	-	TRBD1	TRBJ1-2	TGTGCCAGCAGCCAAGGGGGACAGGGATACTATGGCTACACCTTC	CASSQGGQGYYGYTF
TRBV19	-	-	TRBJ2-7	TGTGCCAGTAGTAGTACCTACGAGCAGTACTTC	CASSSTYEQYF
TRBV5-8	once	TRBD1	TRBJ2-1	TGTGCCAGCAGCTTGGACAGGGGCGAGGGGAATGAGCAGTTCTTC	CASSLDRGEGNEQFF
TRBV4-2	-	-	TRBJ1-2	TGTGCCAGCAGCCAAGATATGGCAGGGCTCTATGGCTACACCTTC	CASSQDMAGLYGYTF
TRBV6-4	once	-	TRBJ1-2	TGTGCCAGCAGTGACTCAAACGGCTATGGCTACACCTTC	CASSDSNGYGYTF
TRBV6-6	-	TRBD2	TRBJ2-1	TGTGCCAGCAGTCGGAGTAGCGGGTCCTACAATGAGCAGTTCTTC	CASSRSSGSYNEQFF
TRBV9	-	TRBD1	TRBJ2-5	TGTGCCAGCAGCGCTACAGGGGGCCGGGAGACCCAGTACTTC	CASSATGGRETQYF
TRBV5-1	-	TRBD1	TRBJ1-2	TGCGCCAGCAGCGAGGCCCAGACAGGGTTCTATGGCTACACCTTC	CASSEAQTGFYGYTF
TRBV5-1	-	TRBD2	TRBJ2-7	TGCGCCAGCAGCTCGACTAGCGGGGGGTTCTACGAGCAGTACTTC	CASSSTSGGFYEQYF
TRBV4-1	-	TRBD1	TRBJ2-7	TGCGCCAGCAGCCAGACAACGACAGGGCTAACCTACGAGCAGTACTTC	CASSQTTTGLTYEQYF
TRBV4-3	-	TRBD1	TRBJ1-4	TGCGCCAGCAGCCCGGACAGGGGGCTGGCTAATGAAAAACTGTTTTTT	CASSPDRGLANEKLFF
TRBV4-3	-	TRBD1	TRBJ2-2	TGCGCCAGCAGCGCCGAGACAGGGGGTAACACCGGGGAGCTGTTTTTT	CASSAETGGNTGELFF
TRBV27	-	-	TRBJ1-1	TGTGCCAGCAGTATGACAGAGAACACTGAAGCTTTCTTT	CASSMTENTEAFF
TRBV18	-	TRBD1	TRBJ1-1	TGTGCCAGCTCAGAACGATTGGGACAGGGGGCTTTCTTT	CASSERLGQGAFF
TRBV30	-	TRBD1	TRBJ2-7	TGTGCCTGGAGGGGACAGGGATGGGACGAGCAGTACTTC	CAWRGQGWDEQYF
TRBV2	-	-	TRBJ2-3	TGTGCCAGCAGCGCTCAGGTTGCAGATACGCAGTATTTT	CASSAQVADTQYF
TRBV4-3	-	-	TRBJ1-4	TGCGCCAGCAGCCAAGGGGGGCGCGATGAAAAACTGTTTTTT	CASSQGGRDEKLFF
TRBV4-3	-	TRBD2	TRBJ2-2	TGCGCCAGCAGCCGCGAACCAAGCGGGGGGAACACCGGGGAGCTGTTTTTT	CASSREPSGGNTGELFF
TRBV7-2	-	TRBD2	TRBJ2-1	TGTGCCAGCAGCTTAGATCTGGCGGGAGGCCTGGATGAGCAGTTCTTC	CASSLDLAGGLDEQFF
TRBV11-3	-	TRBD2	TRBJ2-3	TGTGCCAGCAGCCATTCGACTAGCGGGAGCCCAGATACGCAGTATTTT	CASSHSTSGSPDTQYF
TRBV7-9	-	-	TRBJ2-5	TGTGCCAGCAGCTCGAGGGAGGGGGTTACGGAGACCCAGTACTTC	CASSSREGVTETQYF
TRBV7-2	-	TRBD1	TRBJ1-2	TGTGCCAGCAGCTTAGGACAGGGCCCGATACTCACCTTC	CASSLGQGPILTF
TRBV28	-	-	TRBJ1-6	TGTGCCAGCCTCCCAGGCCAAAATTCACCCCTCCACTTT	CASLPGQNSPLHF
TRBV7-2	once	TRBD1	TRBJ1-2	TGTGCCAGCAGCCAATTGGCCAATCCAGGGGGCCATGGCTACACCTTC	CASSQLANPGGHGYTF
TRBV9	-	TRBD1	TRBJ1-4	TGTGCCAGCAGCGCCCTAAACCAGGGGGCTAATGAAAAACTGTTTTTT	CASSALNQGANEKLFF
TRBV5-1	-	TRBD2	TRBJ2-5	TGCGCCAGCAGCTTGGTTCCGGGGGGGCCGGAAGAGACCCAGTACTTC	CASSLVPGGPEETQYF
TRBV2	-	-	TRBJ1-2	TGTGCCGGGGGGGAGGGGTTCAGCTATGGCTACACCTTC	CAGGEGFSYGYTF
TRBV5-4	-	-	TRBJ2-1	TGTGCCAGCAGCCTGGGGGGGCTCAATGAGCAGTTCTTC	CASSLGGLNEQFF
TRBV28	-	-	TRBJ1-2	TGTGCCAGCAGTTTCAATGGGGGCGTGGGTGGCTACACCTTC	CASSFNGGVGGYTF
TRBV7-2	few	-	TRBJ2-3	TGTGCCAGCAGCCCCTACACAGATACGCAGTATTTT	CASSPYTDTQYF
TRBV7-2	-	-	TRBJ1-2	TGTGCCAGCAGCCCCGGACAGAACTATGGCTACACCTTC	CASSPGQNYGYTF
TRBV19	-	-	TRBJ2-5	TGTGCCAGTAGTGAGGCAGTTTTTCAAGAGACCCAGTACTTC	CASSEAVFQETQYF
TRBV19	-	TRBD1	TRBJ1-1	TGTGCCAGTACCTCAACGTGGGGGACAGGGAGATCCCTAGGCACTGAAGCTTTCTTT	CASTSTWGTGRSLGTEAFF
TRBV18	-	-	TRBJ1-2	TGTGCCAGCGGTCGGCAGGAAGGTGATGGCTACACCTTC	CASGRQEGDGYTF
TRBV18	few	-	TRBJ2-7	TGTGCCAGCTCGCTCAGGGGGGATTCCTCCTACGAGCAGTACTTC	CASSLRGDSSYEQYF
TRBV5-4	-	TRBD1	TRBJ1-2	TGTGCCAGCAGCTCGGGGACAGGAGGAGTCTATGGCTACACCTTC	CASSSGTGGVYGYTF
TRBV18	-	-	TRBJ1-2	TGTGCCAGCTCACCACCACTAGGACAGATCTATGGCTACACCTTC	CASSPPLGQIYGYTF
TRBV13	-	-	TRBJ1-5	TGTGCCAGCAGCTTAAGGGGAAGCAATCAGCCCCAGCATTTT	CASSLRGSNQPQHF
TRBV28	-	-	TRBJ1-2	TGTGCCAGCAGTTTAGGAGTCCGGGGCTACACCTTC	CASSLGVRGYTF
TRBV7-2	-	-	TRBJ1-5	TGTGCCAGCAGCTTAGTCCAGGGCGCCAATCAGCCCCAGCATTTT	CASSLVQGANQPQHF
TRBV6-5	-	TRBD1	TRBJ2-1	TGTGCCAGCAGTTACGGACGACAGGGGGCCGGGAATGAGCAGTTCTTC	CASSYGRQGAGNEQFF
TRBV7-2	-	TRBD2	TRBJ2-7	TGTGCCAGCAGCTTAATGGCTAGCGGGGGTTACGAGCAGTACTTC	CASSLMASGGYEQYF
TRBV28	-	-	TRBJ1-4	TGTGCCAGCAGTTTCCTCGGGACATCAGCTGAAAAACTGTTTTTT	CASSFLGTSAEKLFF
TRBV18	-	-	TRBJ2-2	TGTGCCAGCTCTTCAGGTGCCACCGGGGAGCTGTTTTTT	CASSSGATGELFF
TRBV19	-	TRBD1	TRBJ1-1	TGTGCCAGTAGTGCGACAGGGGGCAGACGGAACACTGAAGCTTTCTTT	CASSATGGRRNTEAFF
TRBV7-2	-	TRBD1	TRBJ2-7	TGTGCCAGCAGCACCCGACAGGGGGCTCACTACGAGCAGTACTTC	CASSTRQGAHYEQYF